This T cell receptor (beta chain) came from a study of T cell responses to AZD1222 COVID-19 vaccine. Turning to this clone: The antigen remains unidentified.

Study-level points and caveats: Elevations in Spike-specific TCR breadth and depth followed administration of two AZD1222 doses. White British donors predominated, females outnumbered males, and clonal diversity was possibly underestimated. Baseline testing showed seropositivity in only 6 or 7 AZD1222 recipients. Sampling captured repertoires only after the peak T cell response.

The V gene lost 4 bases and the J gene lost 4 bases, with 17 bases spanning the gap. Germline V CDR1 and CDR2: SNHLY, FYNNEI. This CDR3 spans 17 amino acids. TCRdb's table, derived via immunoSEQ multiplex PCR, lists solely in-frame clones and lacks some. The sample lists around 46,000 clones; about nine tenths were seen once. The rearrangement joins TRBV2 to TRBJ1-6, with D uncertain. The TCR comes from an adult who received the AZD1222 COVID-19 vaccine. This specimen was peripheral blood, taken 28 days after the second AZD1222 dose. CDR3 nucleotide sequence: TGTGCCAGCAGTGTGGGGTGGGCTTGGGATTATAATTCACCCCTCCACTTT. Amino acid sequence: CASSVGWAWDYNSPLHF.